This T cell receptor beta chain is from a study of OX40 agonist ivuxolimab in advanced cancers. Study background: Patients achieving partial responses numbered three: one hepatocellular carcinoma case and two cutaneous melanoma cases. Study-wide points: Dosing at 0.1 to 3.0 mg/kg was accompanied by clonal expansion of CD4+ and CD8+ blood T cells by week 6.

With regard to this clone: The antigen is unknown.

Losses at the gene ends were 2 bases for V and 1 base for J; bases not matched to a gene: 2. The CDR3 spans 15 residues. CDR1 is MNHEY and CDR2 is SVGAGI in the germline V gene. The repertoire was sequenced with immunoSEQ multiplex PCR; TCRdb's copy has only in-frame clones and lacks some. This table holds about 150,000 clones, about 93% found once. The rearrangement uses TRBV6-5 and TRBJ1-1, with TRBD1 matching 9 bases. The receptor was isolated from an adult with an advanced solid tumor such as melanoma, head and neck, liver or kidney cancer. This specimen was CD4+ or CD8+ T cells sorted from blood, taken in a trial of the OX40 agonist ivuxolimab. The DNA for the CDR3 is TGTGCCAGCAGTTACGAGGGACAGGGGAACACTGAAGCTTTCTTT. Translated, it gives CASSYEGQGNTEAFF.